This T cell receptor (beta chain) was documented in a study of T cells after yellow fever vaccination. Regarding the study as a whole: Just a small share of clonotypes turned up in the CD4 compartment as well as the CD8 compartment.

The authors made TCR cDNA by 5'RACE template switching, adding a universal primer site and UMIs. TCRdb recomputed calls from the 5' RACE reads with MiXCR, one row per CDR3 protein. In the table there are 400,000 or so distinct CDR3 sequences, roughly 10% of which are singletons. This clonotype appeared many times. The antigen is undetermined. Trimming removed 3 bases from V and 3 bases from J, with 11 bases in between. Looked up from germline, CDR1 is SGHVS and CDR2 is FNYEAQ. The CDR3 has 14 residues. The receptor's source is a man aged 18 to 29 who received the YFV17D yellow fever vaccine. Sample: PBMCs, taken on the day of the first yellow fever vaccination. The rearrangement links TRBV7-6 to TRBJ1-1, with D perhaps TRBD1 (5 bases). CDR3 coding DNA: TGTGCCAGCAGCTTGGGGGGGTCGTACACTGAAGCTTTCTTT. Protein: CASSLGGSYTEAFF.